This TCR beta chain is drawn from a study of shared clonotypes between healthy human individuals. J gave up 6 bases and V 5 bases, and 11 bases lay outside the gene matches. CDR1 and CDR2 (germline): SQVTM, ANQGSEA. The CDR3 contains 14 residues. Worth noting for this clone: The antigen remains unidentified.

Sequenced by immunoSEQ multiplex PCR; TCRdb stores in-frame clones only, minus some. Of hundreds of thousands of clones in the sample, 75% to 80% were seen once. Study outcomes and limitations: Collection of samples was limited to blood; tissue repertoires likely differ. Represented diversity, genetic and exposure-history alike, was limited by few donors. Clonotype sharing levels among donors were expected to vary with sequencing depth.

The sequenced material came from PBMCs. The clonotype was recovered from a woman between 40 and 50 years old in good health. Some clones in this sample may be carry-over from other donors' samples. The rearrangement links TRBV29-1 to TRBJ1-2, with 8 nucleotides matching TRBD1. In nucleotides, the CDR3 is TGCAGCGTTCCTCCGGGACAGGACTTGGATGGCTACACCTTC. Translating it yields CSVPPGQDLDGYTF.